This T cell receptor beta chain is drawn from a study of neurological immune-mediated disorders. One entry per CDR3 protein, called by TCRdb with MiXCR from the 5' RACE reads. This table holds about 71,000 distinct CDR3 sequences, about 9.4% found once. Time point of the sample: longitudinal time-point 1 (baseline). The germline V gene encodes CDR1 MNHEY and CDR2 SMNVEV (reference sequence). The J segment lost 4 bases and the V segment lost 5 bases, leaving 6 bases of the junction unmatched. This CDR3 contains 15 residues. This clonotype came up many times. The chain is built from TRBV27 and TRBJ1-4; 8 positions agree with TRBD1. The sample comprised PBMCs. This clonotype originated in a man aged 25 to 40 in good health. The DNA for the CDR3 is TGTGCCAGCAGTCACCAGGGGGCAAGTAATGAAAAACTGTTTTTT. Translation gives CASSHQGASNEKLFF. Full variable domain (outside the CDR3, taken from reference TRBV27 and TRBJ1-4): EAQVTQNPRYLITVTGKKLTVTCSQNMNHEYMSWYRQDPGLGLRQIYYSMNVEVTDKGDVPEGYKVSRKEKRNFPLILESPSPNQTSLYFCASSHQGASNEKLFFGSGTQLSVL.